This record covers a single TCR beta chain. The method was immunoSEQ multiplex PCR; TCRdb's version includes in-frame clones alone and lacks a portion of them. The sample lists some 230,000 clones; around 86% were seen once. The sample is drawn from a study of blood T cell repertoires in COVID-19. CDR3 length: 15 residues. Per germline, CDR1 MNHEY and CDR2 SVGAGI. Deletions cut 6 bases from V and 8 bases from J, with 22 bases between. The clonotype comes from a man aged 30 to 45 who had recovered from COVID-19. V and J are TRBV6-5 and TRBJ1-2; a possible D gene is TRBD1 (6 bases). Material: peripheral blood. The CDR3 region is CASRVTGWERSGYTF. The CDR3 region has the DNA TGTGCCAGCAGGGTAACAGGGTGGGAAAGGAGCGGCTACACCTTC.